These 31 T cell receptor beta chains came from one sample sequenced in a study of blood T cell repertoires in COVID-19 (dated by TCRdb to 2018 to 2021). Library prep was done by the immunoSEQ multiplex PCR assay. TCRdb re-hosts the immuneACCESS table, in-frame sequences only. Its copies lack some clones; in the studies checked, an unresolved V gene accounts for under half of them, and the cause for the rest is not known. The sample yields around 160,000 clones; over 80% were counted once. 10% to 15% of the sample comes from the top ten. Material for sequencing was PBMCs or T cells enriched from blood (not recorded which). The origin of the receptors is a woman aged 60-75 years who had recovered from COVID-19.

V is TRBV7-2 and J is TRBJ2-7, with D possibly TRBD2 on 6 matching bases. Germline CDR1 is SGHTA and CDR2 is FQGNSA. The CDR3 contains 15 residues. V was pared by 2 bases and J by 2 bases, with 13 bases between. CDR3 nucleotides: TGTGCCAGCAGCTTAAGTCCAGGACTACCCTACGAGCAGTACTTC. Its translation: CASSLSPGLPYEQYF.

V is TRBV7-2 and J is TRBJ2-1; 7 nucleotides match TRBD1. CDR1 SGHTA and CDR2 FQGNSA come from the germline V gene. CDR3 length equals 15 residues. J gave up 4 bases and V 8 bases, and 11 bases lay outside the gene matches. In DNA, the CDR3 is TGTGCCAGCGGAACAAGGGGGCTCTCATACAATGAGCAGTTCTTC. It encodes CASGTRGLSYNEQFF.

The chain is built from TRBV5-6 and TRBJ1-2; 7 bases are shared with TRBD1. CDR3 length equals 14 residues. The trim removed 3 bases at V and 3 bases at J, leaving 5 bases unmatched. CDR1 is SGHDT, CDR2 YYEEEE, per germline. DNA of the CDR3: TGTGCCAGCAGCTGGGGGACAGAGGACTATGGCTACACCTTC. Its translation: CASSWGTEDYGYTF. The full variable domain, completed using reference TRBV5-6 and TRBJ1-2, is DAGVTQSPTHLIKTRGQQVTLRCSPKSGHDTVSWYQQALGQGPQFIFQYYEEEERQRGNFPDRFSGHQFPNYSSELNVNALLLGDSALYLCASSWGTEDYGYTFGSGTRLTVV.

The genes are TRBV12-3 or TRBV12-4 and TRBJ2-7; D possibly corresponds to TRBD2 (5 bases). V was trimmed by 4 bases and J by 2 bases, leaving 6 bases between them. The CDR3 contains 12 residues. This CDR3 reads CASSSLAYEQYF. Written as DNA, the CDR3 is TGTGCCAGCAGTTCACTAGCCTACGAGCAGTACTTC.

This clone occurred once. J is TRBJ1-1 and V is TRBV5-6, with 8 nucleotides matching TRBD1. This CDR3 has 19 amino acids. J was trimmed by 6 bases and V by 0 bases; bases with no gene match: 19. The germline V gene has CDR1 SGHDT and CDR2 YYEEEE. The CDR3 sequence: CASSLDRAGGANLGAEAFF. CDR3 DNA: TGTGCCAGCAGCTTGGATCGGGCAGGGGGCGCAAACCTCGGGGCTGAAGCTTTCTTT.

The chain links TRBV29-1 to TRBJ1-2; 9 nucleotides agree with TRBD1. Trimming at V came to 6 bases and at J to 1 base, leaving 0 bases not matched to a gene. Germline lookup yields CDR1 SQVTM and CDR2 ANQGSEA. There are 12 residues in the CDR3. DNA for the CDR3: TGCAGCGTGGGACAGGGTAACTATGGCTACACCTTC. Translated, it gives CSVGQGNYGYTF.

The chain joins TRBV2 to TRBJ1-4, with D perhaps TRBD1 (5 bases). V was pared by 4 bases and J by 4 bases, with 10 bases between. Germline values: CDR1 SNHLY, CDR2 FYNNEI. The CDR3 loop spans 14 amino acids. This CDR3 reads CASSAGTSNEKLFF. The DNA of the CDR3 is TGTGCCAGCAGTGCCGGGACTAGTAATGAAAAACTGTTTTTT.

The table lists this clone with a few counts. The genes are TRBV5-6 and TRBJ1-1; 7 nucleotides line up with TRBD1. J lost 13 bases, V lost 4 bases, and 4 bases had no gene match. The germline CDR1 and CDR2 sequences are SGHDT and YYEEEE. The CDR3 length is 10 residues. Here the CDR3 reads CASSTTGDFF. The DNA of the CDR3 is TGTGCCAGCAGCACTACAGGGGATTTCTTT.

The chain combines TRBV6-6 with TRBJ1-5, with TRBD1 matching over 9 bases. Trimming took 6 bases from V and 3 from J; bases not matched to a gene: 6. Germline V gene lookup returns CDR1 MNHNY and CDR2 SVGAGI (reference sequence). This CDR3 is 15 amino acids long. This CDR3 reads CASRSGTGFNQPQHF. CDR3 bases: TGTGCCAGCAGGTCCGGGACAGGGTTCAATCAGCCCCAGCATTTT.

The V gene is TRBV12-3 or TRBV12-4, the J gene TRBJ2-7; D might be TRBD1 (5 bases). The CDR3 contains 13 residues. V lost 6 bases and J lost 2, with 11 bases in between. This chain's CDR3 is CASRAPQAYEQYF. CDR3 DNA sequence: TGTGCCAGCAGGGCACCACAGGCCTACGAGCAGTACTTC.

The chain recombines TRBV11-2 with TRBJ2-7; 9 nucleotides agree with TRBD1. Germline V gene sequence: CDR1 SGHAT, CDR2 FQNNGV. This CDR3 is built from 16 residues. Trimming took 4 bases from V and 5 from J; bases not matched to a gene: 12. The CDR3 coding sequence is TGTGCCAGCAGCTCTTTAAGCGGACAGGGGTCGAACGAGCAGTACTTC. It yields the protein CASSSLSGQGSNEQYF.

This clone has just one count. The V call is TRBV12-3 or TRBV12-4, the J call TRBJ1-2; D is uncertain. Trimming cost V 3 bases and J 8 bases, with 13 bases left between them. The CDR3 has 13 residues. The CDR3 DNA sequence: TGTGCCAGCAGTTTTTCCCAGTTTTTAGGCTACACCTTC. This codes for CASSFSQFLGYTF.

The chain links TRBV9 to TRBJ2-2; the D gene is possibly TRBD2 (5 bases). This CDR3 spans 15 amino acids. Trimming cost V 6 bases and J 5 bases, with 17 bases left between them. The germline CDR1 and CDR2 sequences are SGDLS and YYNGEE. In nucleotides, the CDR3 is TGTGCCAGCACGGGAATCGGGGTCGGAACCGGGGAGCTGTTTTTT. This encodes CASTGIGVGTGELFF. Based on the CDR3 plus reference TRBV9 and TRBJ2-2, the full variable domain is DSGVTQTPKHLITATGQRVTLRCSPRSGDLSVYWYQQSLDQGLQFLIQYYNGEERAKGNILERFSAQQFPDLHSELNLSSLELGDSALYFCASTGIGVGTGELFFGEGSRLTVL.

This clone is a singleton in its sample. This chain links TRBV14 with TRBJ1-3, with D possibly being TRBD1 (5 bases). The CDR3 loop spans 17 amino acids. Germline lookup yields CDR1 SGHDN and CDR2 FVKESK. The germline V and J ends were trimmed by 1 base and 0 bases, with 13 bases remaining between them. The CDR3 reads CASSQGQGPFSGNTIYF. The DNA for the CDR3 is TGTGCCAGCAGCCAAGGGCAGGGCCCCTTCTCTGGAAACACCATATATTTT.

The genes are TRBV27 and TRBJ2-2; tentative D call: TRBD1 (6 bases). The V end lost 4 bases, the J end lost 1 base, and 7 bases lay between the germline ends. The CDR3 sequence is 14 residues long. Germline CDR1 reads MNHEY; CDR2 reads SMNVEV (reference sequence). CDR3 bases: TGTGCCAGCAGTTCCAGGGGGAACACCGGGGAGCTGTTTTTT. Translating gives CASSSRGNTGELFF.

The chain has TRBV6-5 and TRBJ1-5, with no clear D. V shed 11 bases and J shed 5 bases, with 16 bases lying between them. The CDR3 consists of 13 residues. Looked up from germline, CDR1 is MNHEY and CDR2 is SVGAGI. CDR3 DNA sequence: TGTGCCTCTCGAGACGGGTCGGATCAGCCCCAGCATTTT. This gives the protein CASRDGSDQPQHF.

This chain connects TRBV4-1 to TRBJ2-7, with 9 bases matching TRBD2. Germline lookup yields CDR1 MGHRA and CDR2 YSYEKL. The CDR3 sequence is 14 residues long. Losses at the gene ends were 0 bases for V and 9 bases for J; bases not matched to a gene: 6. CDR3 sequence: CASSQERGTSSQYF. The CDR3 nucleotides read TGCGCCAGCAGCCAAGAGCGTGGGACTAGCTCGCAGTACTTC.

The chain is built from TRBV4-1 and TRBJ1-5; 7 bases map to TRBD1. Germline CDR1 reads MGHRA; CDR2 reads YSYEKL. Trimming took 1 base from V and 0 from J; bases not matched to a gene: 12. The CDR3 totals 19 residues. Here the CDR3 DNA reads TGCGCCAGCAGCCAAGCTGTTGCATTGACAGGGCGTAGCAATCAGCCCCAGCATTTT. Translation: CASSQAVALTGRSNQPQHF.

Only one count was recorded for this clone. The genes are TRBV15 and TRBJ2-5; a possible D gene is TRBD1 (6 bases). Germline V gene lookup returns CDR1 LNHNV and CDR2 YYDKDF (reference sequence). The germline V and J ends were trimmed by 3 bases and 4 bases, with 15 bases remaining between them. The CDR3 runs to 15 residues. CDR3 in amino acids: CATSRQQGRGETQYF. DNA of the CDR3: TGTGCCACCAGCAGGCAACAGGGACGGGGAGAGACCCAGTACTTC.

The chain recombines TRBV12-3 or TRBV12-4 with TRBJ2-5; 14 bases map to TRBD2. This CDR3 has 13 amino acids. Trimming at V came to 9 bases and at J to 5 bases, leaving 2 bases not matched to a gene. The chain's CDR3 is CASRLAGGETQYF. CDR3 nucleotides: TGTGCCAGTAGACTAGCGGGGGGGGAGACCCAGTACTTC.

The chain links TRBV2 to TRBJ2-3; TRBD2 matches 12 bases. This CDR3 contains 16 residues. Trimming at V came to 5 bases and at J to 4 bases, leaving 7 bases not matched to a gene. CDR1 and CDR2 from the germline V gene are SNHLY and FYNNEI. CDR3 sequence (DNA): TGTGCCAGCAGTTCTCTGACTAGCGGGGGTTCAGATACGCAGTATTTT. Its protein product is CASSSLTSGGSDTQYF.

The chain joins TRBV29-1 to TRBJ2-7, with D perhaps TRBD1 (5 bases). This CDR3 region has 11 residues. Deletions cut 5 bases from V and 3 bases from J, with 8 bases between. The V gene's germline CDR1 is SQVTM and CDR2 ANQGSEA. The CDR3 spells CSVFQGYEQYF. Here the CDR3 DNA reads TGCAGCGTTTTTCAGGGCTACGAGCAGTACTTC.

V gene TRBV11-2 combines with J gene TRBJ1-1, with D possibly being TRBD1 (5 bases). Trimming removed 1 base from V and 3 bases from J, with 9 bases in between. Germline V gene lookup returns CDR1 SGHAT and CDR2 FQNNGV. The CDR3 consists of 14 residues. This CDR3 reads CASSLVTGYTEAFF. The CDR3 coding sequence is TGTGCCAGCAGCTTAGTTACAGGATACACTGAAGCTTTCTTT.

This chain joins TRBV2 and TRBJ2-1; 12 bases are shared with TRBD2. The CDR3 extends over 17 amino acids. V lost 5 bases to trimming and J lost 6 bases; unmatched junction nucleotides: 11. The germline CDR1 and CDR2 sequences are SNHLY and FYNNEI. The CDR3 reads CASSLATSGSGSNEQFF. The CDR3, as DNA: TGTGCCAGCAGTTTGGCGACTAGCGGGAGCGGGAGCAATGAGCAGTTCTTC. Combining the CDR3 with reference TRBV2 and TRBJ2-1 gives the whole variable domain EPEVTQTPSHQVTQMGQEVILRCVPISNHLYFYWYRQILGQKVEFLVSFYNNEISEKSEIFDDQFSVERPDGSNFTLKIRSTKLEDSAMYFCASSLATSGSGSNEQFFGPGTRLTVL.

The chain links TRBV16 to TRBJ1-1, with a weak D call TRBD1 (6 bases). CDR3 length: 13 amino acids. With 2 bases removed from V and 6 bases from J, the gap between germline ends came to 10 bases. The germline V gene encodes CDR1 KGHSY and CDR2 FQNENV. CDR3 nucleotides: TGTGCCAGCAGCCAAGAAAAGGGGGCTGAAGCTTTCTTT. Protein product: CASSQEKGAEAFF.

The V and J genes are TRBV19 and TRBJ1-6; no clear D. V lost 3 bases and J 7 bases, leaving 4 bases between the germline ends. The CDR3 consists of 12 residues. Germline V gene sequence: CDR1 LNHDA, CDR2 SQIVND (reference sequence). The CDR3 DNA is TGTGCCAGTAGTATCCGGAATTCACCCCTCCACTTT. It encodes CASSIRNSPLHF.

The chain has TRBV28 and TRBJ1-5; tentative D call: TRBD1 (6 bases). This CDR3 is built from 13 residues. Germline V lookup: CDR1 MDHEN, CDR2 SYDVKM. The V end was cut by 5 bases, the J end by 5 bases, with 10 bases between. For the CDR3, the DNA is TGTGCCAGCAGTCCGTACAGGGATCAGCCCCAGCATTTT. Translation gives CASSPYRDQPQHF.

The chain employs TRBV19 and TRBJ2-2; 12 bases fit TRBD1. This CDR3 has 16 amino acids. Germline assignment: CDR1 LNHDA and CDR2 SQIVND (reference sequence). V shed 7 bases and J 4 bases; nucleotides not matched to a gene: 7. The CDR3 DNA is TGTGCCAGTACCAGGGACAGGGGGCGAGGCACCGGGGAGCTGTTTTTT. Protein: CASTRDRGRGTGELFF.

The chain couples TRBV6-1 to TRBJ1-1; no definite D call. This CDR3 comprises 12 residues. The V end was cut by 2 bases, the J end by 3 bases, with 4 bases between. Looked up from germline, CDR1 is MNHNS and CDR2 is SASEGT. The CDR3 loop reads CASSESYTEAFF. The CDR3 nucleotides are TGTGCCAGCAGTGAATCGTACACTGAAGCTTTCTTT.

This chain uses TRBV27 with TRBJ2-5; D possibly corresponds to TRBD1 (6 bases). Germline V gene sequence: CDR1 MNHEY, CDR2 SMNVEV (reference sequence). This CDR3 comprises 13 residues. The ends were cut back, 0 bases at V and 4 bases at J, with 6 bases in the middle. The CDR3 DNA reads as TGTGCCAGCAGTTTATCGGACAGAGAGACCCAGTACTTC. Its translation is CASSLSDRETQYF.

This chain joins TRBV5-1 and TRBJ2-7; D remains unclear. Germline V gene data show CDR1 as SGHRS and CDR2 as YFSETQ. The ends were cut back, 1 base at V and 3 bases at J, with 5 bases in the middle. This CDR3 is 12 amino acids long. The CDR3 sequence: CASSLFSYEQYF. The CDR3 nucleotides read TGCGCCAGCAGCTTGTTTAGCTACGAGCAGTACTTC.